The entry below describes one T cell receptor (beta chain). The sample comes from a study of shared clonotypes between healthy human individuals. Every subset had its genomic DNA shared out evenly among several immunoSEQ plates. Produced via immunoSEQ multiplex PCR; TCRdb's table is partial and in-frame only. Of approximately 2.5 million clones detected, approximately 90% appear once; the ten largest clones hold roughly 0.13%. The CDR3 runs to 15 residues. V lost 0 bases, J lost 2 bases, and 8 bases lay in between. Germline lookup yields CDR1 SGHNT and CDR2 YYREEE (reference sequence). This clonotype originated in a man aged 18 to 29 in good health. The sequencing sample was made of naive CD4+ T cells sorted from blood. Subset defined: CD45RA+ positively selected. This chain uses TRBV5-4 with TRBJ2-2; D is unclear. CDR3 DNA: TGTGCCAGCAGCTTGGACCTATCCAACACCGGGGAGCTGTTTTTT. As protein: CASSLDLSNTGELFF.